Shown below are 11 T cell receptor beta chains from a single sample sequenced in a study of OX40 agonist ivuxolimab in advanced cancers. Clones were sequenced by immunoSEQ multiplex PCR, and TCRdb holds only the in-frame ones, with some missing. This sample has some 50,000 clones; 90% to 95% occur once, and the top ten carry 9.5% to 12%. The specimen comprised CD4+ or CD8+ T cells sorted from blood, sampled in a trial of the OX40 agonist ivuxolimab. These receptors were collected from an adult with an advanced solid tumor such as melanoma, head and neck, liver or kidney cancer.

V and J are TRBV10-3 and TRBJ2-7, with 12 bases that match TRBD1. Germline V gene sequence: CDR1 ENHRY, CDR2 SYGVKD. This CDR3 has 15 amino acids. Trimming cost V 2 bases and J 5 bases; bases outside gene matches: 4. This chain's CDR3 is CAISEPGQGANEQYF. The DNA of the CDR3 is TGTGCCATCAGTGAGCCGGGACAGGGGGCCAACGAGCAGTACTTC.

This clone was seen just once. The V gene is TRBV27, the J gene TRBJ2-7; D is perhaps TRBD2 (5 bases). CDR3 size: 14 residues. The V end was cut by 2 bases, the J end by 3 bases, with 11 bases between. Germline values: CDR1 MNHEY, CDR2 SMNVEV (reference sequence). In nucleotides, the CDR3 is TGTGCCAGCAGTTTACGAGGTGCGGGCTACGAGCAGTACTTC. Amino acid sequence: CASSLRGAGYEQYF.

The V and J genes are TRBV18 and TRBJ1-5; TRBD1 agrees at 8 bases. V dropped 3 bases and J dropped 5; count of bases not matched to a gene: 6. The CDR3 runs to 15 residues. Germline loops: CDR1 KGHSH, CDR2 LQKENI. CDR3 sequence: CASSPTGGDYQPQHF. CDR3 nucleotides: TGTGCCAGCTCACCTACAGGGGGTGATTATCAGCCCCAGCATTTT.

The chain is built from TRBV7-9 and TRBJ2-2; 8 positions match TRBD2. Germline assignment: CDR1 SEHNR and CDR2 FQNEAQ (reference sequence). V shed 6 bases, J shed 5 bases, and the junction held 8 bases outside the gene matches. The CDR3 covers 15 residues. This chain's CDR3 is CASRDGTGGTGELFF. CDR3 sequence (DNA): TGTGCCAGCAGGGACGGGACGGGAGGGACCGGGGAGCTGTTTTTT.

With regard to this clone: At one boundary the junction diverges from the germline segment, which might be a read error. The rearrangement links TRBV10-3 to TRBJ2-1; possibly TRBD2 for D (8 bases). CDR3 length equals 19 residues. Germline-derived CDR1 and CDR2 are ENHRY and SYGVKD. The CDR3 sequence is CAISDGSGRGPSSYNEQFF. CDR3 DNA: TGTGCCATCAGTGATGGGTCCGGGAGGGGGCCTAGCTCCTACAATGAACAGTTCTTC.

V is TRBV6-1 and J is TRBJ1-3; D not resolved. There are 13 residues in the CDR3. In germline, CDR1 is MNHNS, CDR2 SASEGT. V was shortened by 2 bases and J by 11 bases, with 13 bases between the two germline ends. The CDR3 region has the DNA TGTGCCAGCAGTGAATTTTACCCTGGCGCCATATATTTT. This translates into CASSEFYPGAIYF.

CDR3 amino acids: CASSGSGTYDEQFF. In DNA form, the CDR3 reads TGTGCCAGCAGCGGTAGCGGGACTTACGATGAGCAGTTCTTC. The chain uses TRBV9 and TRBJ2-1; 8 nucleotides align to TRBD2. V shed 3 bases, J shed 8 bases, and the junction held 7 bases outside the gene matches. Germline assignment: CDR1 SGDLS and CDR2 YYNGEE. This CDR3 has 14 amino acids. The full variable domain, rest sourced from reference TRBV9 and TRBJ2-1, is DSGVTQTPKHLITATGQRVTLRCSPRSGDLSVYWYQQSLDQGLQFLIQYYNGEERAKGNILERFSAQQFPDLHSELNLSSLELGDSALYFCASSGSGTYDEQFFGPGTRLTVL.

The V gene is TRBV15, the J gene TRBJ2-1; no definite D call. The CDR3 has 13 amino acids. CDR1 is LNHNV, CDR2 YYDKDF, per germline (reference sequence). V was pared by 0 bases and J by 15 bases, with 15 bases between. The chain's CDR3 is CATSRDPRLLPFF. Here the CDR3 DNA reads TGTGCCACCAGCAGAGATCCGAGACTCCTCCCGTTCTTC.

The V and J genes are TRBV4-3 and TRBJ2-1; 11 nucleotides match TRBD2. Germline V CDR1 and CDR2: LGHNA, YSLEER. The CDR3 extends over 18 amino acids. Unmatched junction bases numbered 11, after V lost 1 base and J lost 6 bases. CDR3: CASSQGVVAGGPGNEQFF. The CDR3 DNA follows: TGCGCCAGCAGCCAAGGGGTCGTAGCGGGAGGGCCGGGCAATGAGCAGTTCTTC.

V gene TRBV30 combines with J gene TRBJ1-1; D uncertain. Trimming took 2 bases from V and 8 from J, leaving 24 bases between them. CDR3 length: 16 amino acids. Germline V gene data show CDR1 as GTSNPN and CDR2 as SVGIG (reference sequence). As DNA, the CDR3 is TGTGCCTGGAGTATATCACGGGTGGTAAATCTATCGGAAGCTTTCTTT. Translated: CAWSISRVVNLSEAFF.

This chain uses TRBV5-4 with TRBJ2-3; D tentatively fits TRBD1 or TRBD2 (5 bases each). Trimming cost V 3 bases and J 3 bases, with 8 bases left between them. The CDR3 is made up of 13 amino acids. Germline loops: CDR1 SGHNT, CDR2 YYREEE (reference sequence). CDR3: CASSYWGTDTQYF. CDR3 nucleotides: TGTGCCAGCAGCTACTGGGGGACAGATACGCAGTATTTT.